The subject of this entry is one T cell receptor (beta chain). This sample stems from a study of blood T cell repertoires in COVID-19. CDR3 length: 13 amino acids. Trimming took off 5 bases at V and 2 bases at J, with 9 bases between the two ends. Assay used: immunoSEQ multiplex PCR; TCRdb lists only in-frame clones, some missing. The table includes 400,000 to 500,000 clones, more than 75% detected once. The TCR originated in a woman aged 40 to 49 who had recovered from COVID-19. Sequenced sample: PBMCs or T cells enriched from blood (not recorded which). The V call is TRBV12-3 or TRBV12-4, the J call TRBJ1-1; possibly TRBD1 for D (6 bases). As DNA, the CDR3 is TGTGCCAGCAGTCCGGGACACAACACTGAAGCTTTCTTT. Translation: CASSPGHNTEAFF.